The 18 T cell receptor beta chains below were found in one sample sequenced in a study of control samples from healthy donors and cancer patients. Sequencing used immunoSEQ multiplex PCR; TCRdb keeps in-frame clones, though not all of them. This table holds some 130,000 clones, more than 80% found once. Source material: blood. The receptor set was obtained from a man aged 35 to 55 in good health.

Written as DNA, the CDR3 is TGTGCCAGTAGATACCGGGACAGGGCCTATCAGCCCCAGCATTTT. This codes for CASRYRDRAYQPQHF. The chain has TRBV19 and TRBJ1-5; 9 bases align to TRBD1. With 6 bases clipped from V and 5 bases from J, the junction kept 8 bases outside the gene matches. The CDR3 has 15 amino acids. Germline lookup yields CDR1 LNHDA and CDR2 SQIVND (reference sequence).

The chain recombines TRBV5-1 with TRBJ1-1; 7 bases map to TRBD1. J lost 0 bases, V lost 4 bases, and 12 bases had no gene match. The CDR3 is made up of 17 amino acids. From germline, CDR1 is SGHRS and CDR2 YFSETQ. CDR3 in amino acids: CASSHRDRNFMNTEAFF. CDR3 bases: TGCGCCAGCAGCCACCGGGACAGAAATTTCATGAACACTGAAGCTTTCTTT.

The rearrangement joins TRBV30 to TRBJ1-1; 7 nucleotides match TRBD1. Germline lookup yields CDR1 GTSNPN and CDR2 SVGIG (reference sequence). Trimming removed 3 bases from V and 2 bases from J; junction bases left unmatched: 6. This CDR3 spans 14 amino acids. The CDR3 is CAWREQGRNTEAFF. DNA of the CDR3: TGTGCCTGGAGGGAACAGGGGAGAAACACTGAAGCTTTCTTT.

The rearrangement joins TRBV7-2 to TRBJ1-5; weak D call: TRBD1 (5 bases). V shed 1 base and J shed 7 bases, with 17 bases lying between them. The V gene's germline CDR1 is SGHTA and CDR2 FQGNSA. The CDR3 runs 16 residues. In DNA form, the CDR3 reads TGTGCCAGCAGCTTAGGAGGTCAGGGTGTCAAACAGCCCCAGCATTTT. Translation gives CASSLGGQGVKQPQHF.

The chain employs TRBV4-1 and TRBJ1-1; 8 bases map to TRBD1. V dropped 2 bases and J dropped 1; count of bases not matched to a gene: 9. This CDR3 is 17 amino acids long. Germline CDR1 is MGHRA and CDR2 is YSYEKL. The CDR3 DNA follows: TGCGCCAGCAGCCAATGGTTTGAAGGACAGGGGAACACTGAAGCTTTCTTT. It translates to CASSQWFEGQGNTEAFF.

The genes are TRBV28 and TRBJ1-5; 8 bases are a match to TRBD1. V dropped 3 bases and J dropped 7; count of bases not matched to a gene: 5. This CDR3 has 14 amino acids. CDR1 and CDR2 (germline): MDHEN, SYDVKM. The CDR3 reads CASSFPGGGQPQHF. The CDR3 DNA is TGTGCCAGCAGTTTTCCAGGGGGCGGGCAGCCCCAGCATTTT.

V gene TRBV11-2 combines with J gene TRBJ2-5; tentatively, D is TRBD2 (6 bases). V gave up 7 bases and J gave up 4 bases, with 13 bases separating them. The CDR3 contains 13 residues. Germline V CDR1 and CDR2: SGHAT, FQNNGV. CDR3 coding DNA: TGTGCCAGCACCTTGCGGGGCGGAGAGACCCAGTACTTC. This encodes CASTLRGGETQYF.

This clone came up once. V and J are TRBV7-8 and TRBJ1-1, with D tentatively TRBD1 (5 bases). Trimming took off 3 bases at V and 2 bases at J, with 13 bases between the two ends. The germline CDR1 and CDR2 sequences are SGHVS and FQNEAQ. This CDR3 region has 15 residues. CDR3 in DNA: TGTGCCAGCAGCTTTAGAGGGGTTAGTAACACTGAAGCTTTCTTT. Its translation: CASSFRGVSNTEAFF.

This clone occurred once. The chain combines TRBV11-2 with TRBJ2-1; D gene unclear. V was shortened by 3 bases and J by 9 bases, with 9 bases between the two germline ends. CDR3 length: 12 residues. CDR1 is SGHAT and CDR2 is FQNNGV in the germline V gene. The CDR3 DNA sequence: TGTGCCAGCAGCTTTCGTGATTTTGAGCAGTTCTTC. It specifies CASSFRDFEQFF. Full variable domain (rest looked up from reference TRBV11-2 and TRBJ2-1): EAGVAQSPRYKIIEKRQSVAFWCNPISGHATLYWYQQILGQGPKLLIQFQNNGVVDDSQLPKDRFSAERLKGVDSTLKIQPAKLEDSAVYLCASSFRDFEQFFGPGTRLTVL.

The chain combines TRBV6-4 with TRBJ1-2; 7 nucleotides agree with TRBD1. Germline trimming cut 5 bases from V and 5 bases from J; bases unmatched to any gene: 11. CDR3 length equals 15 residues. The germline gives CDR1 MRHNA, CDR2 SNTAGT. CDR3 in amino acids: CASSNDDRALYGYTF. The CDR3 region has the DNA TGTGCCAGCAGTAATGATGACAGGGCATTATATGGCTACACCTTC.

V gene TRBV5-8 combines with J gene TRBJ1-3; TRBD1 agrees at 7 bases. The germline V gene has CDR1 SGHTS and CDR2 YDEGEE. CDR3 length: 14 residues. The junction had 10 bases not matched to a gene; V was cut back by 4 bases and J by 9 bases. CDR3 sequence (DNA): TGTGCCAGCAGCCCGGGGACAGTTTGGGGCACCATATATTTT. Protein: CASSPGTVWGTIYF. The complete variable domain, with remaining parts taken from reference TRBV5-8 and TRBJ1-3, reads EAGVTQSPTHLIKTRGQQATLRCSPISGHTSVYWYQQALGLGLQFLLWYDEGEERNRGNFPPRFSGRQFPNYSSELNVNALELEDSALYLCASSPGTVWGTIYFGEGSWLTVV.

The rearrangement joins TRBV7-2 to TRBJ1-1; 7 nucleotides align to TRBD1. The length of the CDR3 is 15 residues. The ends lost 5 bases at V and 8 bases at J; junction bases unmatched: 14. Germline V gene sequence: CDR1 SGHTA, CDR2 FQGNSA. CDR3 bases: TGTGCCAGCAGCCCCCGAGGTGGGACAGCCCAGGAAGCTTTCTTT. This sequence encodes CASSPRGGTAQEAFF.

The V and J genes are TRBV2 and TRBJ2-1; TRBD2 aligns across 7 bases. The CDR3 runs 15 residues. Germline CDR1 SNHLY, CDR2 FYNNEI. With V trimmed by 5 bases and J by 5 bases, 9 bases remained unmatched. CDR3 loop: CASSPLGGGNNEQFF. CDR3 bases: TGTGCCAGCAGTCCCCTTGGGGGGGGAAACAATGAGCAGTTCTTC.

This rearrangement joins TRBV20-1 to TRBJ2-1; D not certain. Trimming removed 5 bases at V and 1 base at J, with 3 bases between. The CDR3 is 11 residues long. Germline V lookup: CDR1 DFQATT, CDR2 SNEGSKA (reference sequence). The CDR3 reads CSAQSYNEQFF. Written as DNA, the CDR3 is TGCAGTGCTCAGTCCTACAATGAGCAGTTCTTC.

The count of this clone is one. The CDR3 sequence: CASSPPGQGGETQYF. DNA for the CDR3: TGTGCCAGCTCACCTCCGGGACAGGGCGGTGAGACCCAGTACTTC. The J gene is TRBJ2-5, the V gene TRBV18; TRBD1 matches 9 bases. CDR1 KGHSH and CDR2 LQKENI come from the germline V gene. The J segment lost 5 bases and the V segment lost 3 bases, leaving 7 bases of the junction unmatched. The CDR3 runs 15 residues.

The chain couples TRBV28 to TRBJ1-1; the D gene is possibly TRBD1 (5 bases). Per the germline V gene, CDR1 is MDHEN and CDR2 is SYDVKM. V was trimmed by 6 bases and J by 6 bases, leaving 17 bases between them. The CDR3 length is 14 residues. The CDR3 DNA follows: TGTGCCAGCAGATCTATTAGGACACGGTCTGAAGCTTTCTTT. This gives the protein CASRSIRTRSEAFF.

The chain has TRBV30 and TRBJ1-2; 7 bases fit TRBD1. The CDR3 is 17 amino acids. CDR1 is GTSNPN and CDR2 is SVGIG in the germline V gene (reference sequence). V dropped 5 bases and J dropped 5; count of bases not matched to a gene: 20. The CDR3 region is CAWGTPRGTATFYGYTF. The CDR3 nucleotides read TGTGCCTGGGGCACTCCGCGGGGGACAGCTACCTTTTATGGCTACACCTTC.

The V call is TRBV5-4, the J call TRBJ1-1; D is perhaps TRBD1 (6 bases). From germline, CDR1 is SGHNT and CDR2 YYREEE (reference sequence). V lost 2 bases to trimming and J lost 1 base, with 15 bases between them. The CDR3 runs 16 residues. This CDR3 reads CASSFGQGTSNTEAFF. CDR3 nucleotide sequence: TGTGCCAGCAGCTTTGGGCAGGGGACCTCGAACACTGAAGCTTTCTTT.